These 27 T cell receptor beta chains were sequenced from one sample in a study of CXCR3-negative and CXCR3-positive naive CD8 T cells. Study-wide findings and caveats: When CXCR3-positive naive cells were set against CXCR3-negative naive cells, the former had more hydrophobic TRB CDR3s.

The study made its TRB cDNA libraries by 5' RACE, adding UMI labels. TCRdb re-called the 5' RACE reads and gives one entry per CDR3 protein, without DNA. This sample's clone table lists approximately 90,000 distinct CDR3 sequences. Antigens of these TCRs are unknown. Sequencing was performed on naive CXCR3+ CD8+ T cells from blood. As to subset: CD45RO-CCR7+CD27+CD95- naive CD8+ T cells expressing CXCR3 (TNR3+). The receptors derive from a human donor in good health. Some clones in this sample may be carry-over from other donors' samples.

The rearrangement uses TRBV29-1 and TRBJ2-1; the TCRdb call, TRBD1, lacks DNA for checking. Germline V gives CDR1 SQVTM, CDR2 ANQGSEA. The CDR3 loop spans 14 amino acids. The CDR3 loop reads CSVEDRAGSNEQFF.

The chain employs TRBV29-1 and TRBJ2-1; TCRdb's D gene call, TRBD2, goes unchecked for lack of DNA. The germline gives CDR1 SQVTM, CDR2 ANQGSEA. The CDR3 is 14 amino acids. CDR3 in amino acids: CSVVPYSSYNEQFF.

The chain joins TRBV6-2 or TRBV6-3 to TRBJ2-5; TCRdb's D call of TRBD2 is untestable without DNA. CDR1 MNHEY and CDR2 SVGEGT come from the germline V gene. This CDR3 is 16 amino acids long. The CDR3 region is CASRGPEDSRLETQYF.

The chain recombines TRBV12-3 or TRBV12-4 with TRBJ2-7; TCRdb selects TRBD1, and the lack of DNA leaves this call unchecked. The CDR3 has 12 residues. The CDR3 loop reads CASSPGDYEQYF.

The rearrangement uses TRBV15 and TRBJ2-7; TCRdb names TRBD1, which stays unverified in the absence of DNA. CDR1 is LNHNV, CDR2 YYDKDF, per germline (reference sequence). The CDR3 has 15 residues. CDR3 amino acids: CATSRDQGVSYEQYF.

V gene TRBV12-3 or TRBV12-4 combines with J gene TRBJ2-7. This CDR3 comprises 12 residues. The CDR3 region is CASRGSSYEQYF.

The chain links TRBV12-3 or TRBV12-4 to TRBJ1-1; lacking DNA, the TRBD1 call made by TCRdb goes unchecked. The CDR3 consists of 14 residues. CDR3 residues: CASSWDSRNTEAFF.

The chain uses TRBV7-9 and TRBJ2-2; with no DNA, the TCRdb D assignment of TRBD1 cannot be verified. The germline V gene encodes CDR1 SEHNR and CDR2 FQNEAQ (reference sequence). The CDR3 length is 16 residues. CDR3 region: CASSPLETRNTGELFF.

The V call is TRBV19, the J call TRBJ2-3. Germline V lookup: CDR1 LNHDA, CDR2 SQIVND (reference sequence). The CDR3 runs to 14 residues. CDR3 in amino acids: CASSRTDSTDTQYF.

The chain carries TRBV4-3 and TRBJ1-2; the TRBD1 assignment by TCRdb is unverifiable without DNA. Germline CDR1 and CDR2: LGHNA and YSLEER. The length of the CDR3 is 15 residues. CDR3 amino acids: CASSQDRARENGYTF.

The CDR3 protein is CASSLDQYYEQFF. V gene TRBV12-3 or TRBV12-4 combines with J gene TRBJ2-1. The CDR3 covers 13 residues.

This chain connects TRBV12-3 or TRBV12-4 to TRBJ2-7. The CDR3 consists of 14 residues. This CDR3 is CASSYADASYEQYF.

The chain is built from TRBV5-1 and TRBJ2-2. The V gene's germline CDR1 is SGHRS and CDR2 YFSETQ. The CDR3 has 14 residues. The CDR3 sequence: CASSFRPNTGELFF.

The chain combines TRBV5-1 with TRBJ2-5; the TRBD1 assignment by TCRdb is unverifiable without DNA. This CDR3 has 14 amino acids. Germline values: CDR1 SGHRS, CDR2 YFSETQ. CDR3 loop: CASSLEGGAETQYF.

The chain combines TRBV4-3 with TRBJ2-1; lacking DNA, the TRBD1 call made by TCRdb goes unchecked. The CDR3 is 13 residues long. Per the germline V gene, CDR1 is LGHNA and CDR2 is YSLEER. The CDR3 loop is CASSQGGPSGQFF.

V gene TRBV29-1 combines with J gene TRBJ1-1; TCRdb proposes TRBD1, but this gene call is untestable without DNA. The CDR3 totals 12 residues. Germline loops: CDR1 SQVTM, CDR2 ANQGSEA. This CDR3 is CSVEDLGTGPFF.

CDR3: CASSYDMGGPWTGELFF. The rearrangement links TRBV6-2 or TRBV6-3 to TRBJ2-2; TCRdb names TRBD2, which stays unverified in the absence of DNA. Germline V CDR1 and CDR2: MNHEY, SVGEGT. This CDR3 has 17 residues.

The chain joins TRBV11-2 to TRBJ2-7. Germline V CDR1 and CDR2: SGHAT, FQNNGV. This CDR3 has 14 amino acids. The CDR3 sequence is CASSLGPASYEQYF.

The chain joins TRBV14 to TRBJ2-3. Germline assignment: CDR1 SGHDN and CDR2 FVKESK. The CDR3 contains 13 residues. This CDR3 reads CASSRLPTDTQYF.

This rearrangement joins TRBV7-8 to TRBJ2-7; absent DNA, TCRdb's TRBD1 call cannot be checked. Germline CDR1 SGHVS, CDR2 FQNEAQ. The CDR3 has 15 amino acids. CDR3 in amino acids: CASSLVGQGLYEQYF. The full variable domain, with the rest looked up from reference TRBV7-8 and TRBJ2-7, is GAGVSQSPRYKVAKRGQDVALRCDPISGHVSLFWYQQALGQGPEFLTYFQNEAQLDKSGLPSDRFFAERPEGSVSTLKIQRTQQEDSAVYLCASSLVGQGLYEQYFGPGTRLTVT.

This chain connects TRBV3-1 to TRBJ2-1; no DNA is available, so the TRBD2 call from TCRdb remains unchecked. This CDR3 is 16 amino acids long. Germline-derived CDR1 and CDR2 are LGHDT and YNNKEL (reference sequence). This chain's CDR3 is CASSHPSRSSYNEQFF.

This chain joins TRBV5-1 and TRBJ1-1; there is no DNA to check the TCRdb D call of TRBD1. CDR1 is SGHRS and CDR2 is YFSETQ in the germline V gene. The CDR3 sequence is 13 residues long. The CDR3 region is CASTGRSNTEAFF.

The chain couples TRBV7-9 to TRBJ2-3; absent DNA, TCRdb's TRBD2 call cannot be checked. The CDR3 has 16 amino acids. Looked up from germline, CDR1 is SEHNR and CDR2 is FQNEAQ (reference sequence). CDR3 sequence: CASSFGSGIGTDTQYF.

The chain recombines TRBV6-9 with TRBJ1-5; lacking DNA, the TRBD1 call made by TCRdb goes unchecked. The CDR3 is 19 residues long. Per germline, CDR1 MNHGY and CDR2 SVAAGI. CDR3 amino acids: CASSYSPGVKTRGNQPQHF.

This chain connects TRBV29-1 to TRBJ2-7; TCRdb reports TRBD2, a call that lacks DNA to check it against. Germline values: CDR1 SQVTM, CDR2 ANQGSEA. This CDR3 region has 14 residues. CDR3 protein: CSVAESGLNYEQYF.

The gene calls are TRBV20-1 and TRBJ2-1. The length of the CDR3 is 13 residues. The V gene's germline CDR1 is DFQATT and CDR2 SNEGSKA (reference sequence). The CDR3 spells CSAVGQSYNEQFF.

V is TRBV28 and J is TRBJ1-2. There are 12 residues in the CDR3. CDR1 is MDHEN, CDR2 SYDVKM, per germline. CDR3 protein: CASSWGPYGYTF.